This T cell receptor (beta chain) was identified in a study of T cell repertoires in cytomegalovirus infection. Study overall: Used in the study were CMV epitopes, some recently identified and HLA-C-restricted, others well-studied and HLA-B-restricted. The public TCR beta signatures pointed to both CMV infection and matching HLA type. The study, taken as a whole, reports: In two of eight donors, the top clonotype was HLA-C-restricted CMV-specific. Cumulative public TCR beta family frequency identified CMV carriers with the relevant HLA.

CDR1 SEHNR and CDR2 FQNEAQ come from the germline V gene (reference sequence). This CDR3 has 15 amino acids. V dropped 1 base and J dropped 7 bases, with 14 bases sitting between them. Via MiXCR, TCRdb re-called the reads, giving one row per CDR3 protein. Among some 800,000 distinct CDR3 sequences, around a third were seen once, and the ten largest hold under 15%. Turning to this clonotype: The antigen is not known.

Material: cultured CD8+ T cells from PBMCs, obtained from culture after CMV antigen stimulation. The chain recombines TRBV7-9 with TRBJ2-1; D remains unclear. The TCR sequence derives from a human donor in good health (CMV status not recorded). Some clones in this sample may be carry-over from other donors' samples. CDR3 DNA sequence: TGTGCCAGCAGCTTAGAGGGCCTCCCTACGAATGAGCAGTTCTTC. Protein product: CASSLEGLPTNEQFF.